The rows below give T cell receptor beta chains drawn from one sample of a study of T cell responses to AZD1222 COVID-19 vaccine. Sequencing was performed with immunoSEQ multiplex PCR; in TCRdb, only in-frame clones are kept and a portion is missing. Among 100,000 to 120,000 clones listed, 80% to 90% were seen once. Here the sequenced sample was peripheral blood, taken 28 days after the second AZD1222 dose. These receptors were collected from an adult who received the AZD1222 COVID-19 vaccine. Each CDR3 is given with its conserved first and last residue. D genes are given only for firm matches. Only part of the rows carry a size: once, few, many, or a class if the clone is expanded.

v_gene	j_gene	d_gene	abundance	CDR3aa	CDR3nt
TRBV29-1	TRBJ1-2	-	-	CSVEDITDGYTF	TGCAGCGTTGAAGACATAACCGATGGCTACACCTTC
TRBV11-2	TRBJ2-7	TRBD1	-	CASTHEKGTGNYEQYF	TGTGCCAGCACCCACGAAAAAGGGACAGGGAACTACGAGCAGTACTTC
TRBV18	TRBJ2-5	TRBD2	-	CASQVGLAGQETQYF	TGTGCCAGCCAAGTGGGACTAGCGGGCCAAGAGACCCAGTACTTC
TRBV18	TRBJ1-1	-	-	CASSPRNMNTEAFF	TGTGCCAGCTCACCACGGAATATGAACACTGAAGCTTTCTTT
TRBV7-2	TRBJ2-7	-	-	CASGLGVAREQYF	TGTGCCAGCGGCTTGGGGGTTGCGCGGGAGCAGTACTTC
TRBV5-1	TRBJ1-5	TRBD1	-	CASSLGGQGGQPQHF	TGCGCCAGCAGCTTGGGCGGACAGGGGGGTCAGCCCCAGCATTTT
TRBV18	TRBJ2-3	-	-	CASSPEGGKDTQYF	TGTGCCAGCTCACCCGAGGGGGGGAAAGATACGCAGTATTTT
TRBV9	TRBJ2-3	-	-	CASSPHPLAIDTQYF	TGTGCCAGCAGCCCTCACCCACTAGCCATCGATACGCAGTATTTT
TRBV6-6	TRBJ1-1	-	-	CASSYSGASSEAFF	TGTGCCAGCAGTTATTCTGGCGCCTCGTCGGAAGCTTTCTTT
TRBV6-5	TRBJ2-5	TRBD1	once	CASTLGDSQETQYF	TGTGCCAGCACCCTCGGGGACAGCCAAGAGACCCAGTACTTC
TRBV11-2	TRBJ2-5	-	once	CASSIRVEQETQYF	TGTGCCAGCAGCATTCGGGTGGAACAAGAGACCCAGTACTTC
TRBV28	TRBJ1-4	-	-	CASSLGQTNEKLFF	TGTGCCAGCAGTTTAGGGCAGACCAATGAAAAACTGTTTTTT
TRBV6-5	TRBJ1-4	-	-	CASRVHKRLNEKLFF	TGTGCCAGCAGAGTCCATAAACGTCTCAATGAAAAACTGTTTTTT
TRBV19	TRBJ2-7	-	-	CATRDIYEQYF	TGTGCCACCAGGGACATCTACGAGCAGTACTTC
TRBV6-1	TRBJ1-5	-	-	CASSEVGGNQPQHF	TGTGCCAGCAGTGAAGTCGGTGGCAATCAGCCCCAGCATTTT
TRBV2	TRBJ2-2	TRBD2	-	CASSGTGGFSGELFF	TGTGCCAGCAGTGGGACGGGGGGTTTCTCTGGGGAGCTGTTTTTT
TRBV30	TRBJ2-4	-	-	CAWNKPGLEKAKNIQYF	TGTGCCTGGAACAAACCGGGACTCGAAAAAGCCAAAAACATTCAGTACTTC
TRBV21-1	TRBJ2-7	-	-	CASSLGGLAPAYEQYF	TGTGCCAGCAGCTTGGGAGGACTAGCGCCCGCCTACGAGCAGTACTTC
TRBV27	TRBJ1-4	TRBD1	-	CASSMGTGGEKLFF	TGTGCCAGCAGTATGGGGACAGGGGGGGAAAAACTGTTTTTT
TRBV18	TRBJ2-3	TRBD1	once	CASSPRQGEGDTQYF	TGTGCCAGCTCACCGAGACAGGGCGAGGGAGATACGCAGTATTTT
TRBV19	TRBJ2-1	-	-	CASSVQSSYNEQFF	TGTGCCAGTAGTGTCCAGAGCTCCTACAATGAGCAGTTCTTC
TRBV10-3	TRBJ1-1	-	-	CASDGGDTEAFF	TGTGCCTCCGACGGGGGAGACACTGAAGCTTTCTTT
TRBV6-5	TRBJ2-5	-	-	CASRSQGGETQYF	TGTGCCAGCAGGTCCCAGGGGGGGGAGACCCAGTACTTC
TRBV24-1	TRBJ2-5	-	-	CATSDLGSPGQQRRETQYF	TGTGCCACCAGTGATTTGGGGTCACCGGGACAACAGAGGCGGGAGACCCAGTACTTC
TRBV24-1	TRBJ2-1	TRBD2	-	CATSDARDTRSGRGAYNEQFF	TGTGCCACCAGTGATGCCCGGGATACTCGTAGCGGGAGAGGAGCCTACAATGAGCAGTTCTTC
TRBV11-1	TRBJ2-5	-	-	CASSLFVLETQYF	TGTGCCAGCAGCTTATTTGTATTAGAGACCCAGTACTTC
TRBV24-1	TRBJ1-6	-	-	CATSDPGGLDSPLHF	TGTGCCACCAGTGATCCGGGGGGGCTCGATTCACCCCTCCACTTT
TRBV15	TRBJ2-3	TRBD2	-	CATSRDHGSGGTQYF	TGTGCCACCAGCAGAGATCATGGTAGCGGGGGAACGCAGTATTTT
TRBV28	TRBJ2-7	TRBD1	-	CASSFDFITGVTYEQYF	TGTGCCAGCAGTTTCGACTTTATTACAGGGGTTACCTACGAGCAGTACTTC
TRBV6-5	TRBJ2-2	-	-	CASSYMGVGELFF	TGTGCCAGCAGTTACATGGGGGTCGGGGAGCTGTTTTTT
TRBV11-3	TRBJ2-1	-	-	CASSGQIRSSNEQFF	TGTGCCAGCAGCGGACAGATCCGATCCTCCAATGAGCAGTTCTTC
TRBV7-9	TRBJ1-5	-	-	CASSLEMNQPQHF	TGTGCCAGCAGCTTAGAGATGAATCAGCCCCAGCATTTT
TRBV28	TRBJ1-3	TRBD1	-	CASRIRQGSGNTIYF	TGTGCCAGCAGAATCAGACAGGGCTCCGGAAACACCATATATTTT
TRBV6-5	TRBJ1-2	TRBD1	-	CASNPTGVGGYTF	TGTGCCAGCAACCCGACAGGGGTGGGTGGCTACACCTTC
TRBV28	TRBJ1-4	-	-	CASSFLGKGDEKLFF	TGTGCCAGCAGTTTTTTGGGAAAAGGGGACGAAAAACTGTTTTTT
TRBV28	TRBJ1-2	-	-	CATSWNGYTF	TGTGCCACCTCATGGAATGGCTACACCTTC
TRBV6-5	TRBJ1-3	-	once	CASSYSPGAGNTIYF	TGTGCCAGCAGTTACTCGCCAGGGGCTGGAAACACCATATATTTT
TRBV11-3	TRBJ2-7	TRBD1	-	CASSLEHRGSYEQYF	TGTGCCAGCAGCTTAGAGCACAGGGGATCCTACGAGCAGTACTTC
TRBV11-3	TRBJ1-2	-	-	CASSLGPLDSTGYGYTF	TGTGCCAGCAGCTTAGGCCCACTGGACAGTACCGGCTATGGCTACACCTTC
TRBV7-9	TRBJ1-1	-	-	CASSLLMNTEAFF	TGTGCCAGCAGCTTACTTATGAACACTGAAGCTTTCTTT
TRBV27	TRBJ1-5	-	-	CATPGDQPQHF	TGTGCCACGCCCGGGGATCAGCCCCAGCATTTT
TRBV10-3	TRBJ2-2	-	-	CAITNTGELFF	TGTGCCATCACTAACACCGGGGAGCTGTTTTTT
TRBV19	TRBJ2-7	TRBD1	-	CASSTQGLSNEQYF	TGTGCCAGTAGTACACAGGGGTTAAGCAACGAGCAGTACTTC
TRBV9	TRBJ1-1	-	-	CASSVGQLDDTEAFF	TGTGCCAGCAGCGTAGGACAGTTGGATGACACTGAAGCTTTCTTT
TRBV10-1	TRBJ2-6	-	-	CASSEETLISSGANVLTF	TGCGCCAGCAGTGAAGAGACGCTTATCTCCTCTGGGGCCAACGTCCTGACTTTC
TRBV12-3/TRBV12-4	TRBJ2-1	-	-	CASSPDVFREQFF	TGTGCCAGCAGCCCGGACGTATTTCGGGAGCAGTTCTTC
TRBV7-9	TRBJ2-5	-	-	CASSLRAAPETQYF	TGTGCCAGCAGCTTAAGGGCGGCGCCGGAGACCCAGTACTTC
TRBV29-1	TRBJ2-1	TRBD2	once	CSVAGTSGRAHNEQFF	TGCAGCGTCGCCGGGACTAGCGGGAGGGCCCACAATGAGCAGTTCTTC
TRBV5-1	TRBJ1-4	TRBD1	-	CASSLGQGSYSTNEKLFF	TGCGCCAGCAGCTTGGGACAGGGGTCCTATTCAACTAATGAAAAACTGTTTTTT
TRBV5-1	TRBJ1-2	-	-	CASSLDPGYGYTF	TGCGCCAGCAGCTTGGACCCAGGCTATGGCTACACCTTC